This T cell receptor beta chain stems from a study of shared clonotypes between healthy human individuals. Study conclusions and caveats: Measured sharing among donors was expected to vary with sequencing depth. For sorted subsets, rarefaction showed incomplete sequencing despite large depth.

As for this clone: What it binds is not known.

CDR3 length: 16 residues. In germline, CDR1 is MGHRA, CDR2 YSYEKL. The ends were cut back, 3 bases at V and 2 bases at J, with 13 bases in the middle. The deep-level immunoSEQ assay was used. Libraries were prepared by immunoSEQ multiplex PCR; TCRdb keeps only in-frame clonotypes and omits some of them. This repertoire shows about 1 million clones, roughly 80% found once; its top ten account for 1.2% to 1.5%. The chain is built from TRBV4-1 and TRBJ2-2, with D possibly being TRBD1 or TRBD2 (5 bases each). This TCR derives from a man aged 18 to 30 in good health. The source material was memory CD4+ T cells sorted from blood. Subset specified: CD45RA-negative fraction. The CDR3 loop reads CASSQGGTANTGELFF. CDR3 DNA sequence: TGCGCCAGCAGCCAGGGTGGGACGGCCAACACCGGGGAGCTGTTTTTT.